This TCR beta chain comes out of a study of blood T cells in healthy people across ages. Alongside a J-beta primer mix, a sample-barcoded 5' primer served in a second PCR lasting 7 to 11 cycles. MiXCR was run by TCRdb on the 5' RACE reads, yielding one entry per CDR3 protein. The data contain some 880,000 distinct CDR3 sequences, 35% to 40% of them singletons. The germline gives CDR1 MNHEY, CDR2 SVGEGT. This CDR3 comprises 13 residues. V dropped 0 bases and J dropped 4 bases, with 6 bases sitting between them. Sequencing was carried out using blood. The sequence came from a man between 18 and 29 years old in good health. V and J are TRBV6-2 or TRBV6-3 and TRBJ2-5; no clear D gene. The DNA for the CDR3 is TGTGCCAGCAGTTACTCGAGCATAGAGACCCAGTACTTC. Encoded protein: CASSYSSIETQYF.